These 21 T cell receptor beta chains were sequenced from one sample in a study of T cells after yellow fever vaccination. MiXCR, applied by TCRdb to the 5' RACE reads, yields one record per CDR3 protein. Here the sample spans a few hundred thousand distinct CDR3 sequences, under 15% being singletons. The source was CD4+ T cells sorted from PBMCs, collected 45 days after the yellow fever booster vaccination. These receptors were collected from a man younger than 40 who received the YFV17D yellow fever vaccine.

J is TRBJ2-1 and V is TRBV7-2, with TRBD2 identical over 8 bases. The junction had 15 bases not matched to a gene; V was cut back by 5 bases and J by 6 bases. There are 17 residues in the CDR3. The germline V gene encodes CDR1 SGHTA and CDR2 FQGNSA. The CDR3 reads CASSARQDLAGINEQFF. In nucleotides, the CDR3 is TGTGCCAGCAGCGCTCGACAGGATTTAGCGGGGATCAATGAGCAGTTCTTC.

The V and J genes are TRBV30 and TRBJ2-2, with 9 bases that match TRBD1. The CDR3 length is 14 residues. Germline loops: CDR1 GTSNPN, CDR2 SVGIG (reference sequence). The V segment lost 3 bases and the J segment 7 bases; nucleotides outside the gene matches: 6. CDR3: CAWRAGTGYGELFF. In nucleotides, the CDR3 is TGTGCCTGGAGGGCCGGGACAGGGTACGGGGAGCTGTTTTTT.

V and J are TRBV5-6 and TRBJ2-1; a possible D gene is TRBD2 (5 bases). The CDR3 contains 14 residues. Germline V gene sequence: CDR1 SGHDT, CDR2 YYEEEE. Trimming left V 0 bases short and J 3 bases short, with 7 bases between. In DNA, the CDR3 is TGTGCCAGCAGCTTGGTGAGGGACTACAATGAGCAGTTCTTC. This encodes CASSLVRDYNEQFF.

This clonotype was picked up a small number of times. The chain carries TRBV7-2 and TRBJ2-1; 9 positions agree with TRBD1. J was trimmed by 7 bases and V by 6 bases; bases with no gene match: 13. The CDR3 runs 16 residues. Per the germline V gene, CDR1 is SGHTA and CDR2 is FQGNSA. The CDR3 region is CASSKQQGAKLNEQFF. The CDR3 DNA reads TGTGCCAGCAGTAAACAACAGGGGGCGAAGCTTAATGAGCAGTTCTTC. Combining the CDR3 with reference TRBV7-2 and TRBJ2-1 gives the whole variable domain GAGVSQSPSNKVTEKGKDVELRCDPISGHTALYWYRQSLGQGLEFLIYFQGNSAPDKSGLPSDRFSAERTGGSVSTLTIQRTQQEDSAVYLCASSKQQGAKLNEQFFGPGTRLTVL.

This chain connects TRBV20-1 to TRBJ2-5, with D unresolved. Germline CDR1 and CDR2: DFQATT and SNEGSKA (reference sequence). V lost 0 bases and J lost 5, with 10 bases in between. The CDR3 loop spans 13 amino acids. The CDR3 DNA sequence: TGCAGTGCTAGAGATCGCGGTTTGGAGACCCAGTACTTC. This sequence encodes CSARDRGLETQYF.

A single count supports this clonotype. The chain recombines TRBV30 with TRBJ2-5; weak D call: TRBD2 (5 bases). CDR1 is GTSNPN and CDR2 is SVGIG in the germline V gene (reference sequence). The CDR3 length is 9 residues. The CDR3, as DNA: TGTGCACGAGGGGAGACCCAGTACTTC. It is translated as CARGETQYF.

In its sample, this clonotype was seen a few times. The gene calls are TRBV20-1 and TRBJ2-5, with D possibly TRBD2 on 6 matching bases. This CDR3 spans 14 amino acids. CDR1 DFQATT and CDR2 SNEGSKA come from the germline V gene (reference sequence). Trimming removed 0 bases at V and 5 bases at J, with 13 bases between. The CDR3 here is CSARDFGSGETQYF. CDR3 nucleotides: TGCAGTGCTAGAGATTTCGGGAGCGGGGAGACCCAGTACTTC.

The chain joins TRBV20-1 to TRBJ2-7; D is perhaps TRBD2 (6 bases). Trimming removed 5 bases at V and 4 bases at J, with 9 bases between. This CDR3 spans 11 amino acids. The germline V gene encodes CDR1 DFQATT and CDR2 SNEGSKA (reference sequence). The CDR3 is CSARTIYEQYF. For the CDR3, the DNA is TGCAGTGCTCGGACTATTTACGAGCAGTACTTC.

This sequence joins TRBV5-1 and TRBJ1-2; 7 positions match TRBD1. This CDR3 has 16 amino acids. Per germline, CDR1 SGHRS and CDR2 YFSETQ. The junction had 5 bases not matched to a gene; V was cut back by 0 bases and J by 0 bases. CDR3 protein: CASSLDRGRANYGYTF. The CDR3 DNA is TGCGCCAGCAGCTTGGACAGGGGAAGAGCTAACTATGGCTACACCTTC.

The chain links TRBV5-1 to TRBJ2-5, with 9 positions matching TRBD1. With V trimmed by 7 bases and J by 5 bases, 9 bases remained unmatched. Per germline, CDR1 SGHRS and CDR2 YFSETQ. CDR3 size: 14 residues. The CDR3 reads CASEAGQGKETQYF. As DNA, the CDR3 is TGCGCCAGCGAGGCCGGACAGGGGAAGGAGACCCAGTACTTC. The whole variable domain, filled in from reference TRBV5-1 and TRBJ2-5, reads KAGVTQTPRYLIKTRGQQVTLSCSPISGHRSVSWYQQTPGQGLQFLFEYFSETQRNKGNFPGRFSGRQFSNSRSEMNVSTLELGDSALYLCASEAGQGKETQYFGPGTRLLVL.

This chain connects TRBV29-1 to TRBJ2-2; D is undetermined. Germline loops: CDR1 SQVTM, CDR2 ANQGSEA. This CDR3 has 15 amino acids. V lost 4 bases and J 0 bases, leaving 12 bases between the germline ends. CDR3 in DNA: TGCAGCGTTGCGACCAACCCTACGAACACCGGGGAGCTGTTTTTT. This codes for CSVATNPTNTGELFF.

This clonotype appeared a few times. The CDR3 region is CASSLSQGNEQYF. The CDR3 DNA is TGTGCCAGCAGCTTATCACAGGGAAACGAGCAGTACTTC. The chain joins TRBV7-2 to TRBJ2-7; D perhaps matches TRBD1 (6 bases). CDR3 length: 13 residues. Germline lookup yields CDR1 SGHTA and CDR2 FQGNSA. Deletions cut 2 bases from V and 5 bases from J, with 10 bases between.

This clonotype was observed a few times. This chain links TRBV5-4 with TRBJ1-1; 7 nucleotides match TRBD1. With 6 bases clipped from V and 1 base from J, the junction kept 3 bases outside the gene matches. Per germline, CDR1 SGHNT and CDR2 YYREEE (reference sequence). CDR3 length: 13 amino acids. The CDR3 is CASNKGANTEAFF. CDR3 sequence (DNA): TGTGCCAGCAACAAGGGGGCGAACACTGAAGCTTTCTTT.

This chain's CDR3 is CASSFQPSYNEQFF. CDR3 sequence (DNA): TGTGCCAGCAGTTTTCAACCCTCCTACAATGAGCAGTTCTTC. The V gene is TRBV12-3 or TRBV12-4, the J gene TRBJ2-1, with D unclear. The CDR3 runs 14 residues. The V and J ends lost 3 bases and 0 bases respectively, with 6 bases between them.

This clonotype appeared a few times. V is TRBV3-1 and J is TRBJ2-6; 7 bases line up with TRBD1. Unmatched junction bases numbered 5, after V lost 2 bases and J lost 1 base. Germline CDR1 and CDR2: LGHDT and YNNKEL (reference sequence). This CDR3 has 17 residues. The CDR3 nucleotides read TGTGCCAGCAGCCAAAACAGGGGAACTTCTGGGGCCAACGTCCTGACTTTC. Residues: CASSQNRGTSGANVLTF.

In this sample, this clonotype turned up a few times. The chain combines TRBV6-5 with TRBJ2-6; D remains ambiguous. Germline V gives CDR1 MNHEY, CDR2 SVGAGI. V was cut by 2 bases and J by 0 bases, with 8 bases left in between. The CDR3 is 16 amino acids. CDR3 nucleotide sequence: TGTGCCAGCAGTTACCGGCCCCACTCTGGGGCCAACGTCCTGACTTTC. Protein sequence: CASSYRPHSGANVLTF.

This clonotype was seen more than once but under ten times. The chain recombines TRBV4-3 with TRBJ2-3; 10 bases fit TRBD2. The J segment lost 9 bases and the V segment lost 4 bases, leaving 10 bases of the junction unmatched. Per germline, CDR1 LGHNA and CDR2 YSLEER. The CDR3 has 15 residues. In DNA, the CDR3 is TGCGCCAGCAGCCCCGACAGCGGGAGGGCCGAGACGCAGTATTTT. This sequence encodes CASSPDSGRAETQYF.

This clonotype was counted many times. The chain is built from TRBV7-6 and TRBJ2-5; TRBD1 matches at 7 bases. Germline CDR1 and CDR2: SGHVS and FNYEAQ. The CDR3 covers 15 residues. Losses at the gene ends were 1 base for V and 5 bases for J; bases not matched to a gene: 7. Written as DNA, the CDR3 is TGTGCCAGCAGCTTAGTCCCGCGGACAGGCGAGACCCAGTACTTC. Protein: CASSLVPRTGETQYF.

The chain employs TRBV7-2 and TRBJ1-6; D is unclear. Deletions cut 2 bases from V and 11 bases from J, with 19 bases between. Per germline, CDR1 SGHTA and CDR2 FQGNSA. The CDR3 covers 16 residues. DNA of the CDR3: TGTGCCAGCAGCTTATACGCGGCCGCGGGGTTTCCACCCCTCCACTTT. This sequence encodes CASSLYAAAGFPPLHF.

This clonotype turned up a few times. This chain connects TRBV12-3 or TRBV12-4 to TRBJ2-1; D is perhaps TRBD2 (6 bases). V was shortened by 6 bases and J by 5 bases, with 14 bases between the two germline ends. This CDR3 spans 14 amino acids. CDR3 sequence (DNA): TGTGCCAGCAGCCCCGGATGGGGGGACAATGAGCAGTTCTTC. This sequence encodes CASSPGWGDNEQFF.

In its sample, this clonotype was seen many times. The genes are TRBV20-1 and TRBJ2-5; no firm D call. Per germline, CDR1 DFQATT and CDR2 SNEGSKA (reference sequence). V was clipped by 3 bases and J by 2 bases, with 7 bases between them. CDR3 length: 12 residues. Here the CDR3 DNA reads TGCAGTGCTAGGTCGCAGCAAGAGACCCAGTACTTC. It is translated as CSARSQQETQYF.